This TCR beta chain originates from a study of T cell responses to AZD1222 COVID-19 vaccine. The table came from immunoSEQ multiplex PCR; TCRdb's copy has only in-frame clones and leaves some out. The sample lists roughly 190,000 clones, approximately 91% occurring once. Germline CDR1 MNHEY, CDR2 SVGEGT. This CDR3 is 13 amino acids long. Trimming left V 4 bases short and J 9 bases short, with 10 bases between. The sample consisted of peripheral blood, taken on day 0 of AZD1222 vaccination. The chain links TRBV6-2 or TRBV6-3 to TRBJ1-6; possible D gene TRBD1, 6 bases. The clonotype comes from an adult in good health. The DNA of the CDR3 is TGTGCCAGCAGTTCCAGGGGCGGTTCACCCCTCCACTTT. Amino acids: CASSSRGGSPLHF.